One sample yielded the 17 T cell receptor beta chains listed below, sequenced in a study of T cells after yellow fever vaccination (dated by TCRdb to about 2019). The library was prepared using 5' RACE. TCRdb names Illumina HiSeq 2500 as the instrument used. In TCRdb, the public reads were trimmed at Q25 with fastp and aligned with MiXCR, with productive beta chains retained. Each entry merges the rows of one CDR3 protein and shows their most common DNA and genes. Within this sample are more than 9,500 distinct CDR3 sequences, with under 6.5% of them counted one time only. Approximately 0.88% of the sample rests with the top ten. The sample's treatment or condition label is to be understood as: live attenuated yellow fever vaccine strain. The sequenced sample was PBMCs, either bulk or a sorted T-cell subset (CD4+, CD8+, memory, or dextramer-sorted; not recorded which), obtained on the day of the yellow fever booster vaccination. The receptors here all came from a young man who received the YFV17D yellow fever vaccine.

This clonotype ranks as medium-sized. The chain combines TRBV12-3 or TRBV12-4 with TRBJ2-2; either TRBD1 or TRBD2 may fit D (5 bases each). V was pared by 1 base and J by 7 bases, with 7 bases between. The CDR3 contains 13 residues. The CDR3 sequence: CASSLGGSGELFF. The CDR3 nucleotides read TGTGCCAGCAGTTTAGGGGGGAGCGGGGAGCTGTTTTTT.

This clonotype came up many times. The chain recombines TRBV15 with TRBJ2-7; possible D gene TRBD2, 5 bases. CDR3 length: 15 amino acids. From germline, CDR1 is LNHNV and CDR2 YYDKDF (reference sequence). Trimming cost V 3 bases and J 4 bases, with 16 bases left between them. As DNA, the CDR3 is TGTGCCACCAGCAGGGGTTGGGGAGCAAATTACGAGCAGTACTTC. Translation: CATSRGWGANYEQYF.

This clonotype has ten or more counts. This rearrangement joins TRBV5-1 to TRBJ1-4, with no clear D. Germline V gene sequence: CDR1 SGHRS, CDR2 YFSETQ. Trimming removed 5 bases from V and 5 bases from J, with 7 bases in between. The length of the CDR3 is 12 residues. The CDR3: CASRAENEKLFF. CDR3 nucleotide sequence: TGCGCCAGCAGGGCAGAGAATGAAAAACTGTTTTTT.

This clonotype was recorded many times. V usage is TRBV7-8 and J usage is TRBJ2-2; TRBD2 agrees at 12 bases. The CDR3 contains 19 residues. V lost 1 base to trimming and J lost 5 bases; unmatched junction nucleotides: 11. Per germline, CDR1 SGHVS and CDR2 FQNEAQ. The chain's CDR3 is CASSLDLASGRARTGELFF. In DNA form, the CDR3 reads TGTGCCAGCAGCTTAGATTTGGCTAGCGGGAGGGCTCGGACCGGGGAGCTGTTTTTT.

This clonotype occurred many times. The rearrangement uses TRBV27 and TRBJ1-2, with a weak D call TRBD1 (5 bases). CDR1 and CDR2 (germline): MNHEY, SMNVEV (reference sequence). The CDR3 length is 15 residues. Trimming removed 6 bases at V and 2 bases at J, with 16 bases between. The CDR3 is CASRVSHTGNYGYTF. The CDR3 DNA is TGTGCCAGCAGGGTAAGCCACACAGGCAACTATGGCTACACCTTC.

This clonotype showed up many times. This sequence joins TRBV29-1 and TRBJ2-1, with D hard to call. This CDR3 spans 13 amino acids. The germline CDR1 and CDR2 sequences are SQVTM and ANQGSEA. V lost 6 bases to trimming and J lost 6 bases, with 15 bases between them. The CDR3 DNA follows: TGCAGCGTGGTCCGTGTTCCTAGCAATGAGCAGTTCTTC. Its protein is CSVVRVPSNEQFF.

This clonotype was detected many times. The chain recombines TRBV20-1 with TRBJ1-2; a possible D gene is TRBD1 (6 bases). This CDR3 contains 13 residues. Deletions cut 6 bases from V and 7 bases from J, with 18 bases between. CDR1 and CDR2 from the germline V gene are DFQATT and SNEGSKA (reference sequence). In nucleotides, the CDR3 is TGCAGTGCCTCCGAGGTGGGGGGCCCTGGCTACACCTTC. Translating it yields CSASEVGGPGYTF.

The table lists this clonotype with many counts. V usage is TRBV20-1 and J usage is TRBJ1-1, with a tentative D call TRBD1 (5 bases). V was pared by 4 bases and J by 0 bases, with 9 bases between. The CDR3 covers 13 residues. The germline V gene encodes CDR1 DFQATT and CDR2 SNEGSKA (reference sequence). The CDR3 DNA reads TGCAGTGCTACGAGGGGCTTGAACACTGAAGCTTTCTTT. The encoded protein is CSATRGLNTEAFF.

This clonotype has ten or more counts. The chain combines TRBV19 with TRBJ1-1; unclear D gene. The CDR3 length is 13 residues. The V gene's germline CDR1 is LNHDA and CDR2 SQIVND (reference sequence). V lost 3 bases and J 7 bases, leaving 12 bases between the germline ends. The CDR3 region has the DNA TGTGCCAGTAGTATGGGCTCGGGATATGAAGCTTTCTTT. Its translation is CASSMGSGYEAFF.

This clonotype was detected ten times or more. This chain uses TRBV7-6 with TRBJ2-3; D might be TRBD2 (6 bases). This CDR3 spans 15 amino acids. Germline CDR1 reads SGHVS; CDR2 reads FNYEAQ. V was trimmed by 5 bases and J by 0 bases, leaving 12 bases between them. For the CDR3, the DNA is TGTGCCAGCAGCAATAGCGGACATAGCACAGATACGCAGTATTTT. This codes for CASSNSGHSTDTQYF.

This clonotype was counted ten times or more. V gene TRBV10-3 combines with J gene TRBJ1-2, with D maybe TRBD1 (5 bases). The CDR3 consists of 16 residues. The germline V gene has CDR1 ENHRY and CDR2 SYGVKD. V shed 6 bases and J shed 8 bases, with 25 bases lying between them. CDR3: CAIRKSGTVDQGGYTF. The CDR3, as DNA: TGTGCCATCAGGAAGTCCGGAACCGTTGACCAGGGAGGCTACACCTTC.

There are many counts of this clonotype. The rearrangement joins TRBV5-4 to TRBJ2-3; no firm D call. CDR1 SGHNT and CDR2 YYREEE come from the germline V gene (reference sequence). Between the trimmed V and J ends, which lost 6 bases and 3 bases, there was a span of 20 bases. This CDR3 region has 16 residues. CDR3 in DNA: TGTGCCAGCATCTCCCCGTGGGTGGCGGCGACAGATACGCAGTATTTT. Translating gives CASISPWVAATDTQYF. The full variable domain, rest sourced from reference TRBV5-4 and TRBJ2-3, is ETGVTQSPTHLIKTRGQQVTLRCSSQSGHNTVSWYQQALGQGPQFIFQYYREEENGRGNFPPRFSGLQFPNYSSELNVNALELDDSALYLCASISPWVAATDTQYFGPGTRLTVL.

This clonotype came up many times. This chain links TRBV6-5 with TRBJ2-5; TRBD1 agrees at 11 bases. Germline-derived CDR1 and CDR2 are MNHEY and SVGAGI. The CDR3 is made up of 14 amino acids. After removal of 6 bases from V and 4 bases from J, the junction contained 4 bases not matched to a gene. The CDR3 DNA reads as TGTGCCAGCAGCTCCGGGACAGGGGGAGAGACCCAGTACTTC. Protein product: CASSSGTGGETQYF.

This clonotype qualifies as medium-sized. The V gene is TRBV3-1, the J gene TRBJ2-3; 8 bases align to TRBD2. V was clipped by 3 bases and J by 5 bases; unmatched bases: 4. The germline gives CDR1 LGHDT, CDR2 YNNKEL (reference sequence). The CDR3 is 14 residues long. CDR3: CASSHASGRDTQYF. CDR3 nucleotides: TGTGCCAGCAGCCATGCCAGCGGGAGAGATACGCAGTATTTT.

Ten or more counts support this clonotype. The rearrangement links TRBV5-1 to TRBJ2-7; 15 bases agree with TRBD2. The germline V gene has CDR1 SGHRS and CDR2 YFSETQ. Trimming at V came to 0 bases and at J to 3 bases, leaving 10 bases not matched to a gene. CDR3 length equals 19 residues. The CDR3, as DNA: TGCGCCAGCAGCTTGGGATGGGGACTAGCGGGAGGATCCAACTACGAGCAGTACTTC. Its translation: CASSLGWGLAGGSNYEQYF.

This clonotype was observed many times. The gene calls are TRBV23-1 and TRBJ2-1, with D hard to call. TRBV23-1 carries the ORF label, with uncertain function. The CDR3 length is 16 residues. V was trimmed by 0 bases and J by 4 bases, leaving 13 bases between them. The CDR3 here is CASSQSPYPGYNEQFF. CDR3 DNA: TGCGCCAGCAGTCAATCTCCGTACCCAGGTTACAATGAGCAGTTCTTC.

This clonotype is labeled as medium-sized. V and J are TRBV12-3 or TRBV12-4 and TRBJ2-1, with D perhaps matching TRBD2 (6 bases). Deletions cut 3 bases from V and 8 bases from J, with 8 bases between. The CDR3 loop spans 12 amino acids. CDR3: CASSFGGDEQFF. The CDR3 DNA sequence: TGTGCCAGCAGTTTTGGAGGGGATGAGCAGTTCTTC.